One sample yielded the 4 T cell receptor beta chains listed below, sequenced in a study of immune evolution from preneoplasia to lung adenocarcinoma. Using immunoSEQ multiplex PCR, the repertoire was profiled, and TCRdb retains in-frame clones only, with some absent. The sample lists 4,000 to 5,000 clones, approximately 80% occurring once. Material: FFPE normal lung tissue adjacent to the tumor. Receptors originate from a person aged 50-75 years with lung adenocarcinoma.

The V call is TRBV27, the J call TRBJ1-2; D remains ambiguous. The CDR3 sequence is 13 residues long. In germline, CDR1 is MNHEY, CDR2 SMNVEV (reference sequence). V was trimmed by 5 bases and J by 8 bases, leaving 15 bases between them. DNA of the CDR3: TGTGCCAGCAGTCCTTCTCCCCACCGGGGCTACACCTTC. Its protein is CASSPSPHRGYTF.

The genes are TRBV14 and TRBJ2-1; 8 bases are a match to TRBD2. Trimming took 1 base from V and 8 from J; bases not matched to a gene: 7. From germline, CDR1 is SGHDN and CDR2 FVKESK. This CDR3 has 15 residues. CDR3 sequence (DNA): TGTGCCAGCAGCCAAGGATCTAGCGGGTGGGATGAGCAGTTCTTC. This encodes CASSQGSSGWDEQFF.

The CDR3 loop is CATLRQGGSGRSYNEQFF. For the CDR3, the DNA is TGTGCCACACTGAGGCAGGGAGGTAGCGGCCGCTCCTACAATGAGCAGTTCTTC. The chain is built from TRBV7-9 and TRBJ2-1; tentatively, D is TRBD2 (6 bases). CDR1 is SEHNR, CDR2 FQNEAQ, per germline (reference sequence). The CDR3 is made up of 18 amino acids. V lost 10 bases and J lost 0, with 25 bases in between.

V gene TRBV10-3 combines with J gene TRBJ2-5; 7 bases map to TRBD1. The germline V gene encodes CDR1 ENHRY and CDR2 SYGVKD. The CDR3 loop spans 16 amino acids. The V gene end was trimmed by 3 bases and the J gene end by 7 bases; junction bases not matched to a gene: 14. CDR3 in amino acids: CAISETIRQGLGTQYF. In DNA, the CDR3 is TGTGCCATCAGTGAAACCATCCGACAGGGCCTGGGGACCCAGTACTTC.